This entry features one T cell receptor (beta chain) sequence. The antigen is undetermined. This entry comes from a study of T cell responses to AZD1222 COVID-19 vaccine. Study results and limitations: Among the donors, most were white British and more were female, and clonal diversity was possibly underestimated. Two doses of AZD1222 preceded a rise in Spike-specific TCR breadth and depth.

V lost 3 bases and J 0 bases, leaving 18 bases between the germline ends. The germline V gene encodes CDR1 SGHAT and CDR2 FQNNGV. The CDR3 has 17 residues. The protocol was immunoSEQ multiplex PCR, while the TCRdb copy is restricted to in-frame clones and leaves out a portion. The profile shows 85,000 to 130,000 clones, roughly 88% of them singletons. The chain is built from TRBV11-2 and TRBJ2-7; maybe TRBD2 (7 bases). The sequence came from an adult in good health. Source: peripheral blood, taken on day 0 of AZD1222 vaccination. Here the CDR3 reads CASSFRGGPLNSYEQYF. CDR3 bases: TGTGCCAGCAGCTTTAGGGGGGGGCCGTTAAACTCCTACGAGCAGTACTTC.